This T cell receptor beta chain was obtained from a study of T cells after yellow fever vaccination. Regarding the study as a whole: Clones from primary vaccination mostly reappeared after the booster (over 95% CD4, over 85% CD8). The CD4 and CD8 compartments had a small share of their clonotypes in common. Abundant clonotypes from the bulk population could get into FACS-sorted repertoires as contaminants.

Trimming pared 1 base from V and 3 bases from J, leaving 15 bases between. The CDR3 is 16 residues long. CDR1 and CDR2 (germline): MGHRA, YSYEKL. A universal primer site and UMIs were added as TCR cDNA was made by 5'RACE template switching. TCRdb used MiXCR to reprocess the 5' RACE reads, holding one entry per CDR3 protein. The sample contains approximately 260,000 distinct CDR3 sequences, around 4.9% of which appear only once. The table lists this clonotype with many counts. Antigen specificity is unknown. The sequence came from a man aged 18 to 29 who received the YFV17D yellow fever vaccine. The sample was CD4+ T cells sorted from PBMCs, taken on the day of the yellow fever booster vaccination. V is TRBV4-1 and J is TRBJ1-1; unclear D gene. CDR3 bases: TGCGCCAGCAGCCAAGTGGATCTCGTTACCTACACTGAAGCTTTCTTT. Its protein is CASSQVDLVTYTEAFF.